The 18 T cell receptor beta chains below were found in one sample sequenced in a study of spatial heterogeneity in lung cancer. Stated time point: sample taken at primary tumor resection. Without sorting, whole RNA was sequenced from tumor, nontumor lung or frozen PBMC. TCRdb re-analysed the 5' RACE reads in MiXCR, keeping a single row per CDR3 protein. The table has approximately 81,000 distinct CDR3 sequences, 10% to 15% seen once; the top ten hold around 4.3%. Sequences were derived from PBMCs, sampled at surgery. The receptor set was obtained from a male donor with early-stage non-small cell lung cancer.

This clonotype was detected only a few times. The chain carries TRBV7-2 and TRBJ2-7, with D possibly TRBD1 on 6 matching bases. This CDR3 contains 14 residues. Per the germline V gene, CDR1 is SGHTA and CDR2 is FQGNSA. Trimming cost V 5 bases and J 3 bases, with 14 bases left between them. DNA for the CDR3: TGTGCCAGCAGCATACACAGGGTTATCTACGAGCAGTACTTC. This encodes CASSIHRVIYEQYF.

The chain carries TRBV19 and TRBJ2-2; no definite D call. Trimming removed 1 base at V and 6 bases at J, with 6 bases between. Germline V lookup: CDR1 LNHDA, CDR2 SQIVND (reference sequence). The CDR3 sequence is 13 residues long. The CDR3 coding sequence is TGTGCCAGTAGTATAGTCTATTCCGGGGAGCTGTTTTTT. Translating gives CASSIVYSGELFF.

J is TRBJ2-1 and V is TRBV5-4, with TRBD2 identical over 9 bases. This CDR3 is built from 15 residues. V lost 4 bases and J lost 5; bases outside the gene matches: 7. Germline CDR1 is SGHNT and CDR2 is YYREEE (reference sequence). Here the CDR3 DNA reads TGTGCCAGCAGCACGACGGGACTAGCTGACAATGAGCAGTTCTTC. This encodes CASSTTGLADNEQFF.

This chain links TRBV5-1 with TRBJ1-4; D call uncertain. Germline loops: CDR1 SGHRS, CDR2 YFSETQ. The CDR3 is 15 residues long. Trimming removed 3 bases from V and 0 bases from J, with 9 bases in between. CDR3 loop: CASSSDTPTNEKLFF. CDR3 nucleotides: TGCGCCAGCAGCTCAGACACTCCAACTAATGAAAAACTGTTTTTT.

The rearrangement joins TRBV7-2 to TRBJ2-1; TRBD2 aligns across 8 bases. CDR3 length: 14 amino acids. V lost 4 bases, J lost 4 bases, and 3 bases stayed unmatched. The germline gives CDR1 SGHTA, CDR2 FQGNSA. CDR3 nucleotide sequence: TGTGCCAGCAGCTCAGCGGGGGCATACAATGAGCAGTTCTTC. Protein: CASSSAGAYNEQFF. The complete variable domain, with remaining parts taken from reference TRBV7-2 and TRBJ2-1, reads GAGVSQSPSNKVTEKGKDVELRCDPISGHTALYWYRQSLGQGLEFLIYFQGNSAPDKSGLPSDRFSAERTGGSVSTLTIQRTQQEDSAVYLCASSSAGAYNEQFFGPGTRLTVL.

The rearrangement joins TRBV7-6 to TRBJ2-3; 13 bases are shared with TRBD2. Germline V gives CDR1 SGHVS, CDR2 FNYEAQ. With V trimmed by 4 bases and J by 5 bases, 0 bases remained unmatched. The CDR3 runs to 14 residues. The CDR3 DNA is TGTGCCAGCAGCTGGACTAGCGGGAGAGATACGCAGTATTTT. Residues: CASSWTSGRDTQYF. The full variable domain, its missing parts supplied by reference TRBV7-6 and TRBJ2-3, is GAGVSQSPRYKVTKRGQDVALRCDPISGHVSLYWYRQALGQGPEFLTYFNYEAQQDKSGLPNDRFSAERPEGSISTLTIQRTEQRDSAMYRCASSWTSGRDTQYFGPGTRLTVL.

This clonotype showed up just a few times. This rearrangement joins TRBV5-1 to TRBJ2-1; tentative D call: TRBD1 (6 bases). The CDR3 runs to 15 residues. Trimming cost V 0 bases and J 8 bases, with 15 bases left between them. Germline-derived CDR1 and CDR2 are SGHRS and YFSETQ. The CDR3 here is CASSLALGAGDEQFF. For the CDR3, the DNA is TGCGCCAGCAGCTTGGCCTTGGGGGCGGGCGATGAGCAGTTCTTC.

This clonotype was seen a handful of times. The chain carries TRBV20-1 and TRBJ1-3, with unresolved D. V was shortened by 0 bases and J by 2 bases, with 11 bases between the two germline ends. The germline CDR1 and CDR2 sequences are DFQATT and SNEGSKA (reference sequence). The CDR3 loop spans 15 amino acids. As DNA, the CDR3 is TGCAGTGCTAGAGATCTAGGAGGCCCTGGAAACACCATATATTTT. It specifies CSARDLGGPGNTIYF.

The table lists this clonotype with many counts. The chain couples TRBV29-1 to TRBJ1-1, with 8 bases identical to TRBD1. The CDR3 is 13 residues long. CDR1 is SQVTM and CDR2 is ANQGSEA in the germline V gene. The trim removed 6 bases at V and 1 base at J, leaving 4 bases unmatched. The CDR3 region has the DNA TGCAGCGTGGGACAGGAACGGAACACTGAAGCTTTCTTT. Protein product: CSVGQERNTEAFF.

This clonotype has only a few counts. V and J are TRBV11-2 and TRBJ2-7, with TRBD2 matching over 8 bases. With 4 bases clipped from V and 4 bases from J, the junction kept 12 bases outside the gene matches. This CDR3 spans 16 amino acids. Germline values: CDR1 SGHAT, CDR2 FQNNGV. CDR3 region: CASSSWSSGEAYEQYF. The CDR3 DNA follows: TGTGCCAGCAGCTCCTGGAGTAGCGGGGAGGCATACGAGCAGTACTTC.

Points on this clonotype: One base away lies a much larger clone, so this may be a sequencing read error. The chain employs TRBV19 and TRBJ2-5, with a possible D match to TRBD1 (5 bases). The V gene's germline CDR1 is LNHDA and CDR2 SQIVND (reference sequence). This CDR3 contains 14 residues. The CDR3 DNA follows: TGTGTCAGTAGGAGAATAGGGGAAGAAGAGACCCAGTACTTC. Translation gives CVSRRIGEEETQYF.

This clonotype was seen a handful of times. The CDR3 region is CASSLPGAETGELFF. Here the CDR3 DNA reads TGCGCCAGCAGCTTGCCCGGGGCAGAGACCGGGGAGCTGTTTTTT. V and J are TRBV5-1 and TRBJ2-2, with D tentatively TRBD1 or TRBD2 (5 bases each). Per the germline V gene, CDR1 is SGHRS and CDR2 is YFSETQ. This CDR3 has 15 residues. Trimming removed 1 base from V and 5 bases from J, with 12 bases in between.

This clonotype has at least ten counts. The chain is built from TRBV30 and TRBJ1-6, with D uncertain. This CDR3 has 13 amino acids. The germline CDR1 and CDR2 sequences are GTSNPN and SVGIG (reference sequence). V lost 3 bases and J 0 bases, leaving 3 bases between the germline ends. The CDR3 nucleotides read TGTGCCTGGAGCAGCTCCTATAATTCACCCCTCCACTTT. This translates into CAWSSSYNSPLHF.

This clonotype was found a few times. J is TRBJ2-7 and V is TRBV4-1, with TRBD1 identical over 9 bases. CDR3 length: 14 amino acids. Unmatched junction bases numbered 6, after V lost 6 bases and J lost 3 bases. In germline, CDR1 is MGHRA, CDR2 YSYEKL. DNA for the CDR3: TGCGCCAGCAGTTACGGACAGGGGAGCTACGAGCAGTACTTC. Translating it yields CASSYGQGSYEQYF.

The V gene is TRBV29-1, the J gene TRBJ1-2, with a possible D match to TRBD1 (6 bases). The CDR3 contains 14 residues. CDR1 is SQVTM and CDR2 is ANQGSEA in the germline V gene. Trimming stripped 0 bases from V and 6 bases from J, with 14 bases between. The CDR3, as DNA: TGCAGCGTTGAAGATCTAGGGGGGGGGGATGGCTACACCTTC. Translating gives CSVEDLGGGDGYTF.

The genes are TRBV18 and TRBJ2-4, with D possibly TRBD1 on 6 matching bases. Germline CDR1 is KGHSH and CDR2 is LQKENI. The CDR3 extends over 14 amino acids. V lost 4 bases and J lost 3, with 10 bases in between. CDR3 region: CASSQGDGKNIQYF. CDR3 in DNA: TGTGCCAGCTCACAGGGGGACGGCAAAAACATTCAGTACTTC. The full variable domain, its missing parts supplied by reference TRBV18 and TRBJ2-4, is NAGVMQNPRHLVRRRGQEARLRCSPMKGHSHVYWYRQLPEEGLKFMVYLQKENIIDESGMPKERFSAEFPKEGPSILRIQQVVRGDSAAYFCASSQGDGKNIQYFGAGTRLSVL.

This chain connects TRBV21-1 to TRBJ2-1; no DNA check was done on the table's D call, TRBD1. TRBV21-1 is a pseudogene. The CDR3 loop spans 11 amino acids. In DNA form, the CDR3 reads TGTGCCAGCGGACTCGACAGGGCCGTATTCTTC. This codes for CASGLDRAVFF.

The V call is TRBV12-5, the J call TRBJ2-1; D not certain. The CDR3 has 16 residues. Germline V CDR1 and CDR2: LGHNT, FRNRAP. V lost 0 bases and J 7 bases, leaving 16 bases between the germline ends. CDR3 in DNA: TGTGCTAGTGGTTTGGTTGGACGCAGAAGTTATAATGAGCAGTTCTTC. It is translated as CASGLVGRRSYNEQFF. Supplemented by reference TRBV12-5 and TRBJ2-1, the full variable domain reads DARVTQTPRHKVTEMGQEVTMRCQPILGHNTVFWYRQTMMQGLELLAYFRNRAPLDDSGMPKDRFSAEMPDATLATLKIQPSEPRDSAVYFCASGLVGRRSYNEQFFGPGTRLTVL.